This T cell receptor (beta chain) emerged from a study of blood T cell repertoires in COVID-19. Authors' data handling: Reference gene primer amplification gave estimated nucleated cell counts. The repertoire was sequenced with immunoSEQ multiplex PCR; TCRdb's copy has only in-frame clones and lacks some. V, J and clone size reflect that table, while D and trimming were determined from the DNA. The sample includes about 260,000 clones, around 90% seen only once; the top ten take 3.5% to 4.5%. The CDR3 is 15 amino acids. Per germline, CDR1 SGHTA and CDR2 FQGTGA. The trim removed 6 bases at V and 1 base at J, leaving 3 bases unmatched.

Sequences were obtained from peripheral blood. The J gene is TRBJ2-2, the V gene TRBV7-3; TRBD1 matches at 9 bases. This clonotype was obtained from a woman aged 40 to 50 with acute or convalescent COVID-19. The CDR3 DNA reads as TGTGCCAGCAGTCAGGACAGGGGGAACACCGGGGAGCTGTTTTTT. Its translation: CASSQDRGNTGELFF.